The sequence of this T cell receptor beta chain was determined in a study of OX40 agonist ivuxolimab in advanced cancers. The assay was immunoSEQ multiplex PCR, and TCRdb's table has in-frame clones only and misses some. The sample holds about 30,000 clones, around 83% seen once. Germline CDR1 reads SGHAT; CDR2 reads FQNNGV. V lost 0 bases, J lost 1 base, and 7 bases lay in between. The CDR3 length is 15 residues. V usage is TRBV11-2 and J usage is TRBJ1-3, with unresolved D. This clonotype was sampled from an adult with an advanced solid tumor such as melanoma, head and neck, liver or kidney cancer. The source was CD4+ or CD8+ T cells sorted from blood, collected in a trial of the OX40 agonist ivuxolimab. For the CDR3, the DNA is TGTGCCAGCAGCTTAGACAGGACGTCTGGAAACACCATATATTTT. This translates into CASSLDRTSGNTIYF.